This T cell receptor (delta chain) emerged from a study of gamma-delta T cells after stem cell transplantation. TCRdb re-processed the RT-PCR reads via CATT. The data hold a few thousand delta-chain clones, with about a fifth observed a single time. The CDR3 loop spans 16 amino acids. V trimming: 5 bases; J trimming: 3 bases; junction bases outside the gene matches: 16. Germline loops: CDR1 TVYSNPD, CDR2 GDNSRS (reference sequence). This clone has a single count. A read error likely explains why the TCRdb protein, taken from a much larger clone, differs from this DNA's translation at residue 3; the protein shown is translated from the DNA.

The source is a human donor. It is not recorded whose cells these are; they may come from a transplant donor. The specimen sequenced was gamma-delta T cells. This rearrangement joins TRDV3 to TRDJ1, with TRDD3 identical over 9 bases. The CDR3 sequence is CAHHVLGDTMADKLIF. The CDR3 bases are TGTGCCCACCACGTACTGGGGGACACCATGGCCGATAAACTCATCTTT.